The 7 T cell receptor beta chains given below trace back to one sample, sequenced in a study of cytotoxic CD8 clonotypes in ibrutinib-treated CLL. TCRdb keeps only in-frame clones here, not all; method: immunoSEQ multiplex PCR. This table holds roughly 52,000 clones, 53% found once. The sequences come from PBMCs, collected after 12 months of ibrutinib treatment. The source is a human donor with chronic lymphocytic leukemia.

The chain combines TRBV6-1 with TRBJ1-2; TRBD1 matches 10 bases. V was pared by 1 base and J by 8 bases, with 7 bases of the junction left unmatched. The CDR3 has 15 residues. From germline, CDR1 is MNHNS and CDR2 SASEGT. The DNA of the CDR3 is TGTGCCAGCAGTGAAGGGGGACAGGGGTCGGGCGGCTACACCTTC. Its translation is CASSEGGQGSGGYTF.

This chain uses TRBV27 with TRBJ2-7; 8 nucleotides align to TRBD1. This CDR3 spans 15 amino acids. The V gene's germline CDR1 is MNHEY and CDR2 SMNVEV (reference sequence). V was pared by 5 bases and J by 3 bases, with 9 bases of the junction left unmatched. Here the CDR3 DNA reads TGTGCCAGCAGTGTGGGGGGACAGGACTTCTACGAGCAGTACTTC. Residues: CASSVGGQDFYEQYF.

This rearrangement joins TRBV10-3 to TRBJ2-7; TRBD1 might be the D (6 bases). The CDR3 is 12 amino acids. V was pared by 6 bases and J by 1 base, with 7 bases between. The germline V gene encodes CDR1 ENHRY and CDR2 SYGVKD. CDR3: CAIRDSSYEQYF. The CDR3 nucleotides are TGTGCCATCAGGGACAGTTCCTACGAGCAGTACTTC.

This clone was counted many times. V and J are TRBV29-1 and TRBJ2-4, with unresolved D. The V end lost 7 bases, the J end lost 2 bases, and 9 bases lay between the germline ends. This CDR3 contains 12 residues. Germline V lookup: CDR1 SQVTM, CDR2 ANQGSEA. The CDR3 loop reads CSGLTPKNIQYF. Written as DNA, the CDR3 is TGCAGCGGATTGACCCCCAAAAACATTCAGTACTTC.

This clone has more than one count but fewer than ten. The chain links TRBV4-2 to TRBJ2-3, with D possibly being TRBD2 (6 bases). Germline loops: CDR1 LGHNA, CDR2 YNFKEQ. V was pared by 4 bases and J by 2 bases, with 16 bases between. This CDR3 contains 16 residues. CDR3 nucleotide sequence: TGTGCCAGCAGCCGAGACGCCGGGACTTTCACAGATACGCAGTATTTT. This codes for CASSRDAGTFTDTQYF.

The V gene is TRBV4-1, the J gene TRBJ2-7; D is unclear. The CDR3 runs 15 residues. Germline loops: CDR1 MGHRA, CDR2 YSYEKL. V was pared by 0 bases and J by 0 bases, with 9 bases between. The DNA for the CDR3 is TGCGCCAGCAGCCAAGAGATCCAATCCTCCTACGAGCAGTACTTC. Its protein is CASSQEIQSSYEQYF.

This chain uses TRBV5-4 with TRBJ2-2; a possible D gene is TRBD1 (6 bases). Germline V gene lookup returns CDR1 SGHNT and CDR2 YYREEE (reference sequence). The CDR3 is 15 amino acids. V shed 4 bases and J shed 0 bases, with 10 bases lying between them. CDR3 protein: CASSPRDTNTGELFF. As DNA, the CDR3 is TGTGCCAGCAGCCCCCGGGACACGAACACCGGGGAGCTGTTTTTT. Together with reference TRBV5-4 and TRBJ2-2, the CDR3 gives the full variable domain: ETGVTQSPTHLIKTRGQQVTLRCSSQSGHNTVSWYQQALGQGPQFIFQYYREEENGRGNFPPRFSGLQFPNYSSELNVNALELDDSALYLCASSPRDTNTGELFFGEGSRLTVL.